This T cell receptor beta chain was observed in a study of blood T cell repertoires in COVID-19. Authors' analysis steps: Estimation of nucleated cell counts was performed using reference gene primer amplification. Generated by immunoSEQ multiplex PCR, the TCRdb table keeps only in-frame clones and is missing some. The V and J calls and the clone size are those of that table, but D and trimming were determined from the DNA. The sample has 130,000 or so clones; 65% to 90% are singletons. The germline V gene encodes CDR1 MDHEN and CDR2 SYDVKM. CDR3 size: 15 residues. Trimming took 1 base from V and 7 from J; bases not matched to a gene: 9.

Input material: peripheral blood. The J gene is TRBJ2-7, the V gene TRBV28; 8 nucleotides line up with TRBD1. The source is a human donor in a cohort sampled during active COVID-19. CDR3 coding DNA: TGTGCCAGCAGTTTATTGGTCAGGGGGCGCGTTGAGCAGTACTTC. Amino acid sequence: CASSLLVRGRVEQYF.